The text below deals with one T cell receptor beta chain. The germline V gene has CDR1 SGHRS and CDR2 YFSETQ. Trimming took 4 bases from V and 0 from J, leaving 17 bases between them. The CDR3 length is 17 residues. The PCR contained 60 Vbeta and 13 Jbeta primers. Profiling relied on immunoSEQ multiplex PCR, and the TCRdb table lists in-frame clones only, not all of them. The sample holds roughly 50,000 clones, 65% to 80% seen once. These data originate in a study of cytomegalovirus exposure and HLA in healthy donors. Turning to the study itself: Findings of an earlier analysis included more than 90 million unique TCR beta sequences from 180 million or so T cells.

The rearrangement joins TRBV5-1 to TRBJ1-3, with a weak D call TRBD1 (5 bases). The specimen was PBMCs. The sequence derives from a man under 40 in good health and CMV-seropositive. CDR3 coding DNA: TGCGCCAGCAGCAACAGGCCAGGGTGGGACTCTGGAAACACCATATATTTT. Translated: CASSNRPGWDSGNTIYF.